The clone carrying this T cell receptor (beta chain) was seen at least ten times. It was patients with CD8+CD57+ cell expansion by flow cytometry who were chosen for sequencing. Patients had received no therapy at the time of blood sampling. The data stem from a study of CD8+CD57+ T cells in acquired aplastic anemia. The study profiled TCR beta VDJ and CDR3 using genomic DNA as template. TCRdb re-called the reads through MiXCR, storing one row per CDR3 protein. The sample includes about 470,000 distinct CDR3 sequences, more than 25% of them seen just once. Per germline, CDR1 ENHRY and CDR2 SYGVKD. V lost 10 bases and J lost 0, with 10 bases in between. The CDR3 runs to 13 residues.

V gene TRBV10-3 combines with J gene TRBJ1-3; D uncertain. The TCR originated in a human donor with aplastic anemia. The sample comprised sorted CD4+, CD8+, or CD8+CD57+ T cells (not recorded which) from PBMCs. In DNA form, the CDR3 reads TGTGCCACTATGACACACTCTGGAAACACCATATATTTT. Amino acids: CATMTHSGNTIYF.